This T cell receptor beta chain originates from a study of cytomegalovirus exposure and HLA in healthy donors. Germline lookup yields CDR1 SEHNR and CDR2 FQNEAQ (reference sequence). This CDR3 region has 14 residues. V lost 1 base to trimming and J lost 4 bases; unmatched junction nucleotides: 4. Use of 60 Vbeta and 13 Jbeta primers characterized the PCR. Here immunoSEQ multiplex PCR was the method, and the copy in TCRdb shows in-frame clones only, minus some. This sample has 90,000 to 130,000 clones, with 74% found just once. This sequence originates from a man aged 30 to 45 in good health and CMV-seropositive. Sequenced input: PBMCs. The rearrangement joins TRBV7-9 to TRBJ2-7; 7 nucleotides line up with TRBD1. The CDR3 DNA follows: TGTGCCAGCAGCTTAGAGGGGGCGCGATACGAGCAGTACTTC. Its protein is CASSLEGARYEQYF.